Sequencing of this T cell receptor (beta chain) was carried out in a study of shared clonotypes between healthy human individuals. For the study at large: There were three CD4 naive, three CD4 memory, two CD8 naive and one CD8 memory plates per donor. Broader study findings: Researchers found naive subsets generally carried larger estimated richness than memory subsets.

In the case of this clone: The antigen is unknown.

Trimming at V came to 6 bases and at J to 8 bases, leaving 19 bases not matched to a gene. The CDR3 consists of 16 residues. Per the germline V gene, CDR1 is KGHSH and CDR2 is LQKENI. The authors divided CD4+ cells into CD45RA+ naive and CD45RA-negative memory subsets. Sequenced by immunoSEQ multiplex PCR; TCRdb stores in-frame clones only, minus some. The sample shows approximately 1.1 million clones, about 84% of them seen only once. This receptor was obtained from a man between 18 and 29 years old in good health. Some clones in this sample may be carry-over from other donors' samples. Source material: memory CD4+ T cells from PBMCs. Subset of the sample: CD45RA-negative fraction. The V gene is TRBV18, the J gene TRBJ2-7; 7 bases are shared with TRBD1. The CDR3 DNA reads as TGTGCCAGCTCCCCCGTAGGGGACAGCCAACGTACGAAGCAGTACTTC. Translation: CASSPVGDSQRTKQYF.